Listed below are T cell receptor beta chains from one sample, sequenced in a study of blood T cells in healthy people across ages. TCRdb re-analysed the 5' RACE reads in MiXCR, keeping a single row per CDR3 protein. The sample yields more than 800,000 distinct CDR3 sequences, 45% seen once. Sequencing was done on a sample of blood. These receptors originate from a woman in her sixties in good health. CDR3s include the opening cysteine and the closing phenylalanine or tryptophan. The order of the fields is D gene, J gene, V gene, clone size, CDR3 protein, CDR3 DNA. D genes are given only for firm matches. Size is omitted from some rows. Given values are once, few, many or a class for expanded clones.

D gene: TRBD2; J gene: TRBJ2-1; V gene: TRBV10-3; clone size: many; CDR3 protein: CAITASGSWTEQFF; CDR3 DNA: TGTGCCATCACCGCTAGCGGGAGTTGGACTGAGCAGTTCTTC
D gene: NA; J gene: TRBJ1-5; V gene: TRBV27; clone size: many; CDR3 protein: CASSHKGPSSPQHF; CDR3 DNA: TGTGCCAGCAGTCATAAGGGGCCATCTTCGCCCCAGCATTTT
D gene: TRBD1; J gene: TRBJ2-3; V gene: TRBV27; clone size: NA; CDR3 protein: CASSLSWRSDRGPPVTDTQYF; CDR3 DNA: TGTGCCAGCAGTTTATCTTGGCGATCGGACAGGGGACCTCCGGTAACAGATACGCAGTATTTT
D gene: TRBD2; J gene: TRBJ2-7; V gene: TRBV27; clone size: NA; CDR3 protein: CASSSTGTSGISYEQYF; CDR3 DNA: TGTGCCAGCAGTTCCACAGGGACTAGCGGGATTTCCTACGAGCAGTACTTC
D gene: NA; J gene: TRBJ2-2; V gene: TRBV29-1; clone size: few; CDR3 protein: CSVEGALTGELFF; CDR3 DNA: TGCAGCGTTGAGGGGGCTCTCACCGGGGAGCTGTTTTTT
D gene: NA; J gene: TRBJ2-7; V gene: TRBV18; clone size: NA; CDR3 protein: CASSTGDTAYEQYF; CDR3 DNA: TGTGCCAGCTCAACGGGGGACACAGCCTACGAGCAGTACTTC
D gene: NA; J gene: TRBJ1-6; V gene: TRBV20-1; clone size: NA; CDR3 protein: CSASPGYNSPLHF; CDR3 DNA: TGCAGTGCTAGTCCAGGGTATAATTCACCCCTCCACTTT
D gene: NA; J gene: TRBJ1-6; V gene: TRBV7-6; clone size: few; CDR3 protein: CASSSTTVQGSPLHF; CDR3 DNA: TGTGCCAGCAGCTCTACAACGGTCCAAGGCTCACCCCTCCACTTT
D gene: NA; J gene: TRBJ2-1; V gene: TRBV3-1; clone size: NA; CDR3 protein: CASSQGGTGLHNEQFF; CDR3 DNA: TGTGCCAGCAGCCAAGGAGGCACCGGGTTGCACAATGAGCAGTTCTTC
D gene: NA; J gene: TRBJ1-1; V gene: TRBV6-6; clone size: few; CDR3 protein: CASRNVGDFTEAFF; CDR3 DNA: TGTGCCAGCAGGAATGTAGGGGATTTCACTGAAGCTTTCTTT
D gene: NA; J gene: TRBJ2-3; V gene: TRBV11-2; clone size: NA; CDR3 protein: CASSLDRRGTDTQYF; CDR3 DNA: TGTGCCAGCAGCTTAGACAGGAGAGGCACAGATACGCAGTATTTT
D gene: NA; J gene: TRBJ2-7; V gene: TRBV6-1; clone size: NA; CDR3 protein: CASSDLLADGSYEQYF; CDR3 DNA: TGTGCCAGCAGTGACCTACTCGCGGACGGATCCTACGAGCAGTACTTC
D gene: NA; J gene: TRBJ2-1; V gene: TRBV7-3; clone size: few; CDR3 protein: CASSRPGAPGYNEQFF; CDR3 DNA: TGTGCCAGCAGCCGACCAGGGGCCCCAGGGTACAATGAGCAGTTCTTC
D gene: NA; J gene: TRBJ1-2; V gene: TRBV27; clone size: few; CDR3 protein: CASSSPGANYGYTF; CDR3 DNA: TGTGCCAGCAGTTCGCCGGGGGCTAACTATGGCTACACCTTC
D gene: TRBD1; J gene: TRBJ1-5; V gene: TRBV7-8; clone size: NA; CDR3 protein: CASSSTSWTGGDLSQPQHF; CDR3 DNA: TGTGCCAGCAGCTCCACGAGTTGGACAGGAGGAGATCTATCTCAGCCCCAGCATTTT
D gene: TRBD2; J gene: TRBJ2-1; V gene: TRBV12-3/TRBV12-4; clone size: few; CDR3 protein: CASSDSGTSNEQFF; CDR3 DNA: TGTGCCAGCAGTGATTCCGGGACTAGCAATGAGCAGTTCTTC
D gene: NA; J gene: TRBJ2-1; V gene: TRBV12-3/TRBV12-4; clone size: NA; CDR3 protein: CASRLGNEQFF; CDR3 DNA: TGTGCCAGTAGATTAGGCAATGAGCAGTTCTTC
D gene: NA; J gene: TRBJ2-7; V gene: TRBV25-1; clone size: few; CDR3 protein: CASSVGGGLSEQYF; CDR3 DNA: TGTGCCAGCAGTGTAGGAGGGGGGTTGTCCGAGCAGTACTTC
D gene: NA; J gene: TRBJ1-2; V gene: TRBV12-3/TRBV12-4; clone size: NA; CDR3 protein: CASRRREGKGYTF; CDR3 DNA: TGTGCCAGCAGGCGGAGGGAAGGGAAAGGCTACACCTTC
D gene: TRBD1; J gene: TRBJ2-1; V gene: TRBV5-1; clone size: NA; CDR3 protein: CASSPQTGSIEQFF; CDR3 DNA: TGCGCCAGCAGCCCGCAGACAGGGTCCATTGAGCAGTTCTTC
D gene: TRBD2; J gene: TRBJ2-7; V gene: TRBV6-5; clone size: NA; CDR3 protein: CASGSGIRTEQYF; CDR3 DNA: TGCGCCAGCGGTAGCGGGATTCGGACAGAGCAGTACTTC
D gene: TRBD2; J gene: TRBJ2-1; V gene: TRBV20-1; clone size: few; CDR3 protein: CSARWTSGRVNEQFF; CDR3 DNA: TGCAGTGCTAGATGGACTAGCGGGAGGGTAAATGAGCAGTTCTTC
D gene: NA; J gene: TRBJ2-5; V gene: TRBV4-1; clone size: NA; CDR3 protein: CASSQDRWSQYF; CDR3 DNA: TGCGCCAGCAGCCAAGATCGGTGGTCCCAGTACTTC
D gene: NA; J gene: TRBJ2-1; V gene: TRBV25-1; clone size: few; CDR3 protein: CASQPRSSYNEQFF; CDR3 DNA: TGTGCCAGTCAGCCGAGGAGCTCCTACAATGAGCAGTTCTTC
D gene: TRBD2; J gene: TRBJ2-3; V gene: TRBV27; clone size: NA; CDR3 protein: CASSRRRLAVPDTQYF; CDR3 DNA: TGTGCCAGCAGTCGTAGGAGGCTAGCGGTGCCAGATACGCAGTATTTT
D gene: NA; J gene: TRBJ2-1; V gene: TRBV29-1; clone size: NA; CDR3 protein: CSVDGLDSVYEQFF; CDR3 DNA: TGCAGCGTTGATGGGCTAGATAGTGTCTATGAGCAGTTCTTC
D gene: TRBD2; J gene: TRBJ2-1; V gene: TRBV3-1; clone size: NA; CDR3 protein: CASSQWFASGRLDEQFF; CDR3 DNA: TGTGCCAGCAGCCAATGGTTTGCTAGCGGGAGGCTAGATGAGCAGTTCTTC
D gene: TRBD2; J gene: TRBJ2-3; V gene: TRBV11-2; clone size: few; CDR3 protein: CASSSSRLASTDTQYF; CDR3 DNA: TGTGCCAGCAGCTCCTCAAGACTAGCGAGCACAGATACGCAGTATTTT
D gene: TRBD2; J gene: TRBJ2-5; V gene: TRBV9; clone size: NA; CDR3 protein: CASSVGAGGGETQYF; CDR3 DNA: TGTGCCAGCAGCGTAGGTGCGGGGGGTGGGGAGACCCAGTACTTC
D gene: TRBD2; J gene: TRBJ2-7; V gene: TRBV4-2; clone size: few; CDR3 protein: CASSPIGLAGSYEQYF; CDR3 DNA: TGTGCCAGCAGCCCCATCGGACTAGCGGGCTCCTACGAGCAGTACTTC
D gene: NA; J gene: TRBJ2-1; V gene: TRBV10-3; clone size: once; CDR3 protein: CAISGTVNEQFF; CDR3 DNA: TGTGCCATCAGCGGGACCGTCAATGAGCAGTTCTTC
D gene: NA; J gene: TRBJ2-3; V gene: TRBV7-9; clone size: NA; CDR3 protein: CASSRAGLREDTQYF; CDR3 DNA: TGTGCCAGCAGCCGCGCGGGACTCCGGGAAGATACGCAGTATTTT
D gene: TRBD2; J gene: TRBJ2-3; V gene: TRBV29-1; clone size: NA; CDR3 protein: CSVRDYPLKDTQYF; CDR3 DNA: TGCAGCGTCCGGGACTACCCATTAAAGGATACGCAGTATTTT
D gene: NA; J gene: TRBJ1-5; V gene: TRBV6-2/TRBV6-3; clone size: NA; CDR3 protein: CASSYSEGFWEPQHF; CDR3 DNA: TGTGCCAGCAGTTACAGCGAGGGTTTTTGGGAGCCCCAGCATTTT
D gene: NA; J gene: TRBJ2-3; V gene: TRBV12-3/TRBV12-4; clone size: NA; CDR3 protein: CASSTQTGSTDTQYF; CDR3 DNA: TGTGCCAGCAGTACTCAGACAGGTAGCACAGATACGCAGTATTTT
D gene: NA; J gene: TRBJ2-2; V gene: TRBV28; clone size: NA; CDR3 protein: CASIGASTGELFF; CDR3 DNA: TGTGCCAGCATAGGGGCCTCCACCGGGGAGCTGTTTTTT
D gene: NA; J gene: TRBJ2-3; V gene: TRBV5-1; clone size: once; CDR3 protein: CASSLEARRTDTQYF; CDR3 DNA: TGCGCCAGCAGCTTGGAGGCTCGCCGCACAGATACGCAGTATTTT
D gene: NA; J gene: TRBJ2-1; V gene: TRBV9; clone size: few; CDR3 protein: CASSPQGWPGDEQFF; CDR3 DNA: TGTGCCAGCAGCCCCCAGGGTTGGCCCGGCGATGAGCAGTTCTTC
D gene: TRBD2; J gene: TRBJ2-4; V gene: TRBV6-2/TRBV6-3; clone size: NA; CDR3 protein: CASTTTGASGKWAKNIQYF; CDR3 DNA: TGTGCCAGCACAACTACCGGGGCTAGCGGGAAGTGGGCCAAAAACATTCAGTACTTC
D gene: NA; J gene: TRBJ2-5; V gene: TRBV6-1; clone size: NA; CDR3 protein: CASSDPPPETQYF; CDR3 DNA: TGTGCCAGCAGTGATCCTCCCCCGGAGACCCAGTACTTC
D gene: NA; J gene: TRBJ1-6; V gene: TRBV20-1; clone size: once; CDR3 protein: CSARDVQGGSSYNSPLHF; CDR3 DNA: TGCAGTGCTAGAGATGTCCAAGGCGGGAGCTCCTATAATTCACCCCTCCACTTT
D gene: TRBD2; J gene: TRBJ2-3; V gene: TRBV4-2; clone size: once; CDR3 protein: CASSHQGGGRDTQYF; CDR3 DNA: TGTGCCAGCAGCCACCAAGGAGGCGGGAGAGATACGCAGTATTTT
D gene: NA; J gene: TRBJ2-2; V gene: TRBV2; clone size: NA; CDR3 protein: CASKREGLSTGELFF; CDR3 DNA: TGTGCCAGCAAGAGAGAGGGGTTGAGCACCGGGGAGCTGTTTTTT
D gene: NA; J gene: TRBJ2-7; V gene: TRBV11-2; clone size: few; CDR3 protein: CASSSAGGFEQYF; CDR3 DNA: TGTGCCAGCAGCTCGGCAGGGGGGTTCGAGCAGTACTTC
D gene: NA; J gene: TRBJ2-7; V gene: TRBV5-1; clone size: few; CDR3 protein: CASSLLAGGGHEQYF; CDR3 DNA: TGCGCCAGTAGCCTCTTGGCTGGAGGGGGCCACGAGCAGTACTTC
D gene: NA; J gene: TRBJ2-3; V gene: TRBV2; clone size: NA; CDR3 protein: CASSELTAYSTDTQYF; CDR3 DNA: TGTGCCAGCAGTGAATTGACAGCTTACAGCACAGATACGCAGTATTTT
D gene: TRBD2; J gene: TRBJ2-7; V gene: TRBV20-1; clone size: NA; CDR3 protein: CNARVGLADYEQYF; CDR3 DNA: TGCAATGCTAGAGTGGGACTAGCGGACTACGAGCAGTACTTC
D gene: NA; J gene: TRBJ1-2; V gene: TRBV3-1; clone size: NA; CDR3 protein: CASSRTGSPNYGYTF; CDR3 DNA: TGTGCCAGCAGCCGCACAGGGAGCCCTAACTATGGCTACACCTTC
D gene: TRBD2; J gene: TRBJ2-1; V gene: TRBV11-2; clone size: NA; CDR3 protein: CASSSRLAESWDEQFF; CDR3 DNA: TGTGCCAGCAGCTCCCGGCTAGCGGAGTCTTGGGATGAGCAGTTCTTC
D gene: TRBD2; J gene: TRBJ2-7; V gene: TRBV7-8; clone size: medium-sized; CDR3 protein: CASSVSGRASEQYF; CDR3 DNA: TGTGCCAGCAGCGTTAGCGGGAGGGCCAGCGAGCAGTACTTC
D gene: TRBD2; J gene: TRBJ2-3; V gene: TRBV3-1; clone size: few; CDR3 protein: CASSHRAGSTDTQYF; CDR3 DNA: TGTGCCAGCAGCCACCGAGCGGGAAGCACAGATACGCAGTATTTT
D gene: NA; J gene: TRBJ2-7; V gene: TRBV20-1; clone size: NA; CDR3 protein: CSARRVGGNTREQYF; CDR3 DNA: TGCAGTGCTAGGAGGGTCGGCGGGAACACGCGCGAGCAGTACTTC
D gene: NA; J gene: TRBJ1-2; V gene: TRBV21-1; clone size: few; CDR3 protein: CASSKDADSYGYTF; CDR3 DNA: TGTGCCAGCAGCAAAGATGCGGACAGCTATGGCTACACCTTC
D gene: NA; J gene: TRBJ1-5; V gene: TRBV10-3; clone size: NA; CDR3 protein: CAISADRSNQPQHF; CDR3 DNA: TGTGCCATCAGTGCGGACAGAAGTAATCAGCCCCAGCATTTT